The 26 T cell receptor beta chains presented below share a single source sample, sequenced in a study of blood T cell repertoires in COVID-19. The method was immunoSEQ multiplex PCR; TCRdb's version includes in-frame clones alone and lacks a portion of them. This table has about 70,000 clones, roughly 89% appearing once. Sequences were obtained from peripheral blood. The receptor source for this set is a man in his fifties or sixties with active COVID-19.

V is TRBV7-3 and J is TRBJ2-3; perhaps TRBD1 as D (6 bases). The CDR3 contains 16 residues. V was trimmed by 4 bases and J by 1 base, leaving 15 bases between them. Germline V CDR1 and CDR2: SGHTA, FQGTGA. The CDR3, as DNA: TGTGCCAGCAGCTCACAGGGCCGAGGGGGCACAGATACGCAGTATTTT. Its translation is CASSSQGRGGTDTQYF.

The chain employs TRBV5-1 and TRBJ2-5; D not certain. V shed 4 bases and J shed 2 bases, with 12 bases lying between them. The CDR3 is made up of 14 amino acids. Germline V gene data show CDR1 as SGHRS and CDR2 as YFSETQ. The CDR3 here is CASSLSGGQETQYF. CDR3 coding DNA: TGCGCCAGCAGCCTATCCGGCGGACAAGAGACCCAGTACTTC.

The CDR3 reads CASSPGTVGNTIYF. The CDR3, as DNA: TGTGCCAGCAGCCCCGGGACAGTTGGAAACACCATATATTTT. The rearrangement uses TRBV11-2 and TRBJ1-3, with TRBD1 matching over 7 bases. This CDR3 region has 14 residues. The germline gives CDR1 SGHAT, CDR2 FQNNGV. The ends lost 5 bases at V and 3 bases at J; junction bases unmatched: 4.

V gene TRBV3-1 (or the pseudogene TRBV3-2) combines with J gene TRBJ2-7; the D gene is possibly TRBD2 (7 bases). Germline-derived CDR1 and CDR2 are LGHDT and YNNKEL (reference sequence). The CDR3 has 13 amino acids. V shed 0 bases and J shed 5 bases, with 8 bases lying between them. The CDR3 sequence is CASSQEGGHEQYF. CDR3 sequence (DNA): TGTGCCAGCAGCCAAGAGGGGGGGCACGAGCAGTACTTC.

The chain couples TRBV29-1 to TRBJ1-1; D possibly corresponds to TRBD1 (6 bases). The CDR3 spans 15 residues. Germline CDR1 and CDR2: SQVTM and ANQGSEA. Trimming shortened V by 4 bases and J by 3 bases, and 18 bases separated the two germline ends. The CDR3 region has the DNA TGCAGCGTTGTCCAGGGGTTTGGGTGGGACACTGAAGCTTTCTTT. Protein product: CSVVQGFGWDTEAFF. Looking up the rest from reference TRBV29-1 and TRBJ1-1 gives the full variable domain: SAVISQKPSRDICQRGTSLTIQCQVDSQVTMMFWYRQQPGQSLTLIATANQGSEATYESGFVIDKFPISRPNLTFSTLTVSNMSPEDSSIYLCSVVQGFGWDTEAFFGQGTRLTVV.

V usage is TRBV29-1 and J usage is TRBJ2-7; 8 bases fit TRBD2. This CDR3 is 13 amino acids long. V was pared by 3 bases and J by 4 bases, with 5 bases of the junction left unmatched. Per germline, CDR1 SQVTM and CDR2 ANQGSEA. CDR3 DNA: TGCAGCGTTGAGGCGGGGGGAGATTACGAGCAGTACTTC. It yields the protein CSVEAGGDYEQYF.

The genes are TRBV11-2 and TRBJ2-3, with D tentatively TRBD1 (5 bases). Trimming took off 0 bases at V and 2 bases at J, with 9 bases between the two ends. CDR1 is SGHAT, CDR2 FQNNGV, per germline. The CDR3 covers 15 residues. The CDR3 coding sequence is TGTGCCAGCAGCTTAGATCAGGGTTTCACAGATACGCAGTATTTT. Its translation: CASSLDQGFTDTQYF.

This chain joins TRBV7-2 and TRBJ1-2; possible D gene TRBD1, 5 bases. Trimming stripped 2 bases from V and 6 bases from J, with 16 bases between. Germline V gene lookup returns CDR1 SGHTA and CDR2 FQGNSA. The CDR3 is 15 amino acids. CDR3 DNA: TGTGCCAGCAGCTTAACGGGGGGAGCCGCCCATGGCTACACCTTC. This sequence encodes CASSLTGGAAHGYTF.

The V gene is TRBV2, the J gene TRBJ2-5, with TRBD2 matching over 14 bases. The V gene's germline CDR1 is SNHLY and CDR2 FYNNEI. The CDR3 loop spans 18 amino acids. Trimming took 6 bases from V and 9 from J; bases not matched to a gene: 18. CDR3: CASSLGTSGGLGGGAQYF. In DNA form, the CDR3 reads TGTGCCAGCAGCCTCGGGACTAGCGGGGGCTTGGGGGGCGGGGCCCAGTACTTC.

The rearrangement joins TRBV10-3 to TRBJ1-5; D not certain. V lost 0 bases and J 6 bases, leaving 9 bases between the germline ends. CDR3 length: 14 amino acids. CDR1 ENHRY and CDR2 SYGVKD come from the germline V gene. CDR3 nucleotides: TGTGCCATCAGTGAGTCGGGAGGTAGTCAGCCCCAGCATTTT. It yields the protein CAISESGGSQPQHF.

The chain has TRBV5-6 and TRBJ1-6; TRBD1 might be the D (5 bases). The germline V gene encodes CDR1 SGHDT and CDR2 YYEEEE. The CDR3 runs 14 residues. V lost 2 bases and J 6 bases, leaving 9 bases between the germline ends. In nucleotides, the CDR3 is TGTGCCAGCAGCTTTTCGGGGGTTAATTCACCCCTCCACTTT. Protein sequence: CASSFSGVNSPLHF.

The CDR3 nucleotides read TGCGCCAGCAGCTTCGGACTAGGCGTCGATGAGCAGTTCTTC. As protein: CASSFGLGVDEQFF. The rearrangement uses TRBV5-1 and TRBJ2-1, with 7 bases identical to TRBD2. Germline assignment: CDR1 SGHRS and CDR2 YFSETQ. J was trimmed by 8 bases and V by 2 bases; bases with no gene match: 7. The length of the CDR3 is 14 residues.

The V and J genes are TRBV4-3 and TRBJ1-6; the D is unclear. CDR3 length: 17 amino acids. Germline values: CDR1 LGHNA, CDR2 YSLEER. V dropped 0 bases and J dropped 0 bases, with 9 bases sitting between them. For the CDR3, the DNA is TGCGCCAGCAGCCAAGAAAGTCTGAGCTCCTATAATTCACCCCTCCACTTT. Its protein product is CASSQESLSSYNSPLHF.

This chain connects TRBV7-8 to TRBJ1-2, with D maybe TRBD1 (5 bases). CDR1 SGHVS and CDR2 FQNEAQ come from the germline V gene. CDR3 length: 14 residues. Trimming stripped 5 bases from V and 3 bases from J, with 13 bases between. CDR3 bases: TGTGCCAGCAGCCCTCACCGGGACTACTATGGCTACACCTTC. Protein sequence: CASSPHRDYYGYTF. The whole variable domain, filled in from reference TRBV7-8 and TRBJ1-2, reads GAGVSQSPRYKVAKRGQDVALRCDPISGHVSLFWYQQALGQGPEFLTYFQNEAQLDKSGLPSDRFFAERPEGSVSTLKIQRTQQEDSAVYLCASSPHRDYYGYTFGSGTRLTVV.

The V and J genes are TRBV5-1 and TRBJ1-6; TRBD1 aligns across 7 bases. CDR1 and CDR2 (germline): SGHRS, YFSETQ. The V gene end was trimmed by 4 bases and the J gene end by 7 bases; junction bases not matched to a gene: 5. The CDR3 is 14 amino acids. In DNA, the CDR3 is TGCGCCAGCAGCCAGGACAGGAGCAATTCACCCCTCCACTTT. Translated, it gives CASSQDRSNSPLHF.

The V call is TRBV20-1, the J call TRBJ2-1; D is perhaps TRBD2 (5 bases). Trimming stripped 5 bases from V and 4 bases from J, with 6 bases between. CDR1 is DFQATT and CDR2 is SNEGSKA in the germline V gene (reference sequence). The CDR3 runs 11 residues. In DNA form, the CDR3 reads TGCAGTGCTCGCGGGTACAATGAGCAGTTCTTC. It yields the protein CSARGYNEQFF.

CDR3 loop: CASGTVSGANVLTF. DNA of the CDR3: TGTGCCAGTGGGACAGTCTCTGGGGCCAACGTCCTGACTTTC. The chain joins TRBV19 to TRBJ2-6; 7 nucleotides line up with TRBD1. CDR1 and CDR2 (germline): LNHDA, SQIVND (reference sequence). The CDR3 has 14 amino acids. V lost 8 bases and J lost 0; bases outside the gene matches: 1.

This chain joins TRBV12-5 and TRBJ1-4, with 7 bases identical to TRBD1. CDR1 LGHNT and CDR2 FRNRAP come from the germline V gene. The CDR3 is 18 amino acids. V trimming: 1 base; J trimming: 0 bases; junction bases outside the gene matches: 8. Here the CDR3 reads CASGLGGKTGATNEKLFF. In nucleotides, the CDR3 is TGTGCTAGTGGTTTGGGTGGGAAAACAGGGGCAACTAATGAAAAACTGTTTTTT.

This sequence joins TRBV4-1 and TRBJ2-3, with 10 bases lining up with TRBD2. V shed 1 base, J shed 1 base, and the junction held 8 bases outside the gene matches. This CDR3 has 18 residues. Germline V gives CDR1 MGHRA, CDR2 YSYEKL. The CDR3 reads CASSQVMGSGGGTDTQYF. The CDR3 DNA reads as TGCGCCAGCAGCCAAGTGATGGGCAGCGGGGGGGGCACAGATACGCAGTATTTT.

The rearrangement uses TRBV5-1 and TRBJ2-3; tentative D call: TRBD2 (5 bases). The CDR3 covers 15 residues. CDR1 and CDR2 (germline): SGHRS, YFSETQ. Trimming pared 0 bases from V and 7 bases from J, leaving 15 bases between. The CDR3 sequence: CASSLVEGTGNTQYF. CDR3 DNA: TGCGCCAGCAGCTTGGTTGAGGGTACTGGAAATACGCAGTATTTT. The full variable domain, rest sourced from reference TRBV5-1 and TRBJ2-3, is KAGVTQTPRYLIKTRGQQVTLSCSPISGHRSVSWYQQTPGQGLQFLFEYFSETQRNKGNFPGRFSGRQFSNSRSEMNVSTLELGDSALYLCASSLVEGTGNTQYFGPGTRLTVL.

V usage is TRBV5-1 and J usage is TRBJ2-5; tentative D call: TRBD2 (5 bases). Trimming cost V 1 base and J 5 bases, with 9 bases left between them. Per the germline V gene, CDR1 is SGHRS and CDR2 is YFSETQ. The CDR3 runs 13 residues. CDR3 nucleotide sequence: TGCGCCAGCAGCTTGAGGCTAGCTGAGACCCAGTACTTC. Its translation is CASSLRLAETQYF.

J is TRBJ2-7 and V is TRBV7-2; 9 bases are shared with TRBD2. Germline V lookup: CDR1 SGHTA, CDR2 FQGNSA. The junction had 13 bases not matched to a gene; V was cut back by 5 bases and J by 5 bases. CDR3 length: 16 residues. Here the CDR3 DNA reads TGTGCCAGCAGCAAACGGATGGCGGGGGGGAGAGACGAGCAGTACTTC. It yields the protein CASSKRMAGGRDEQYF. The whole variable domain, remainder taken from reference TRBV7-2 and TRBJ2-7, is GAGVSQSPSNKVTEKGKDVELRCDPISGHTALYWYRQSLGQGLEFLIYFQGNSAPDKSGLPSDRFSAERTGGSVSTLTIQRTQQEDSAVYLCASSKRMAGGRDEQYFGPGTRLTVT.

The chain employs TRBV11-2 and TRBJ1-2; TRBD1 agrees at 9 bases. Trimming cost V 3 bases and J 3 bases; bases outside gene matches: 5. CDR1 is SGHAT, CDR2 FQNNGV, per germline. CDR3 length: 15 residues. CDR3 nucleotide sequence: TGTGCCAGCAGCTTGAGGACAGGGGTCGACTATGGCTACACCTTC. Translated: CASSLRTGVDYGYTF.

This chain connects TRBV7-3 to TRBJ2-1; TRBD2 matches 9 bases. The CDR3 runs to 17 residues. Germline V gene sequence: CDR1 SGHTA, CDR2 FQGTGA. V trimming: 0 bases; J trimming: 4 bases; junction bases outside the gene matches: 7. The CDR3 is CASSLTAGLAPYNEQFF. CDR3 nucleotide sequence: TGTGCCAGCAGCTTAACGGCCGGACTAGCGCCTTACAATGAGCAGTTCTTC.

The chain uses TRBV3-1 (or the pseudogene TRBV3-2) and TRBJ2-7; 8 bases map to TRBD2. The CDR3 is 15 amino acids. Germline V gene sequence: CDR1 LGHDT, CDR2 YNNKEL (reference sequence). The V gene end was trimmed by 0 bases and the J gene end by 2 bases; junction bases not matched to a gene: 3. CDR3 in DNA: TGTGCCAGCAGCCAAGATTACGGGGGGGCCTACGAGCAGTACTTC. It is translated as CASSQDYGGAYEQYF.

This clone was seen a single time. The chain joins TRBV7-2 to TRBJ2-5; D remains unclear. CDR1 is SGHTA, CDR2 FQGNSA, per germline. V dropped 1 base and J dropped 0 bases, with 9 bases sitting between them. This CDR3 contains 15 residues. CDR3 in amino acids: CASSLGPAYQETQYF. CDR3 nucleotide sequence: TGTGCCAGCAGCTTAGGTCCCGCGTACCAAGAGACCCAGTACTTC.